This T cell receptor beta chain emerged from a study of blood T cell repertoires in COVID-19. Across the study: Collection of acute and convalescent COVID-19 samples took place in the United States, Italy and Spain. From T cells, B-cell-depleted T cells, or PBMCs came the material, which was cDNA or gDNA.

In the original workflow: From reference gene primer amplification, estimates of nucleated cell counts were derived. The protocol was immunoSEQ multiplex PCR, while the TCRdb copy is restricted to in-frame clones and leaves out a portion. That table is the source of V, J and clone size, and D and trimming were worked out from the DNA. The data show 250,000 to 300,000 clones, around nine tenths seen once. The CDR3 contains 15 residues. Trimming shortened V by 5 bases and J by 7 bases, and 15 bases separated the two germline ends. CDR1 and CDR2 from the germline V gene are SGHTA and FQGNSA. The chain is built from TRBV7-2 and TRBJ1-6; no clear D. The sequence derives from a man in his forties or fifties with acute or convalescent COVID-19. Material: peripheral blood. This CDR3 reads CASSLLTYGNSPLHF. CDR3 DNA sequence: TGTGCCAGCAGCCTTCTGACATATGGGAATTCACCCCTCCACTTT.